Listed here are 23 T cell receptor beta chains from one sample, sequenced in a study of response to subunit inactivated influenza vaccine. TCRdb reprocessed the RT-PCR reads with MiXCR, giving one entry per CDR3 protein. The profile shows under 800,000 distinct CDR3 sequences, 14% of them singletons. The sample in question was PBMCs from blood, obtained around 14 days before vaccination. These receptors were obtained from a man aged 45-65 years who received an inactivated influenza vaccine.

The chain uses TRBV5-1 and TRBJ2-6; D gene uncertain. This CDR3 has 16 residues. Germline loops: CDR1 SGHRS, CDR2 YFSETQ. V was clipped by 0 bases and J by 0 bases, with 7 bases between them. Written as DNA, the CDR3 is TGCGCCAGCAGCTTGGATCTAATCTCTGGGGCCAACGTCCTGACTTTC. As protein: CASSLDLISGANVLTF.

The V and J genes are TRBV2 and TRBJ2-1; 11 bases align to TRBD2. V lost 6 bases, J lost 7 bases, and 8 bases stayed unmatched. From germline, CDR1 is SNHLY and CDR2 FYNNEI. The CDR3 sequence is 15 residues long. The CDR3, as DNA: TGTGCCAGCAGGACTAGCGGGATCACAAGGAATGAGCAGTTCTTC. Its translation is CASRTSGITRNEQFF.

This clonotype was counted ten times or more. The chain couples TRBV9 to TRBJ2-1, with 12 nucleotides matching TRBD2. The V gene end was trimmed by 4 bases and the J gene end by 4 bases; junction bases not matched to a gene: 18. The CDR3 is 20 amino acids. Germline V gives CDR1 SGDLS, CDR2 YYNGEE. CDR3 loop: CASSIGPGLAGREGYNEQFF. The CDR3, as DNA: TGTGCCAGCAGCATAGGACCGGGACTAGCGGGTAGGGAGGGGTACAATGAGCAGTTCTTC.

V is TRBV11-1 and J is TRBJ1-1; D gene unclear. CDR3 length: 13 amino acids. Germline-derived CDR1 and CDR2 are SGHAT and FQDESV (reference sequence). V lost 5 bases to trimming and J lost 1 base, with 8 bases between them. CDR3 nucleotides: TGTGCCAGCAGCCAGGTAACGAACACTGAAGCTTTCTTT. It codes for CASSQVTNTEAFF. Complete variable domain (other parts from reference TRBV11-1 and TRBJ1-1): EAEVAQSPRYKITEKSQAVAFWCDPISGHATLYWYRQILGQGPELLVQFQDESVVDDSQLPKDRFSAERLKGVDSTLKIQPAELGDSAMYLCASSQVTNTEAFFGQGTRLTVV.

This sequence joins TRBV7-9 and TRBJ1-1; D uncertain. Trimming cost V 9 bases and J 5 bases, with 22 bases left between them. Germline CDR1 SEHNR, CDR2 FQNEAQ (reference sequence). CDR3 length: 15 residues. The CDR3 loop is CASKKKLGAETEAFF. The CDR3 nucleotides are TGTGCCAGTAAAAAAAAGTTAGGTGCAGAGACTGAAGCTTTCTTT.

V is TRBV11-3 and J is TRBJ2-3; D is ambiguous. V lost 0 bases and J lost 2, with 9 bases in between. Germline loops: CDR1 SGHNT, CDR2 YENEEA. CDR3 length equals 15 residues. CDR3 sequence: CASSLDGGVTDTQYF. The DNA of the CDR3 is TGTGCCAGCAGCTTAGACGGCGGAGTCACAGATACGCAGTATTTT.

This clonotype was picked up a small number of times. The V call is TRBV29-1, the J call TRBJ1-2, with 9 bases identical to TRBD1. Germline V gene sequence: CDR1 SQVTM, CDR2 ANQGSEA. The trim removed 4 bases at V and 6 bases at J, leaving 3 bases unmatched. The CDR3 has 12 residues. This CDR3 is CSVVGQGNGYTF. The DNA of the CDR3 is TGCAGCGTTGTTGGACAGGGGAATGGCTACACCTTC.

The chain couples TRBV2 to TRBJ1-4, with 7 bases fitting TRBD1. The germline V gene encodes CDR1 SNHLY and CDR2 FYNNEI. V trimming: 6 bases; J trimming: 5 bases; junction bases outside the gene matches: 3. The CDR3 extends over 13 amino acids. The CDR3 sequence is CASRATGNEKLFF. In DNA form, the CDR3 reads TGTGCCAGCAGGGCGACAGGGAATGAAAAACTGTTTTTT.

This clonotype came up many times. The J gene is TRBJ1-4, the V gene TRBV7-9; D is ambiguous. The CDR3 runs 16 residues. Germline V gives CDR1 SEHNR, CDR2 FQNEAQ (reference sequence). Between the trimmed V and J ends, which lost 0 bases and 7 bases, there was a span of 15 bases. CDR3 bases: TGTGCCAGCAGCTTAGCGCTTTCCGGAGGCGGTGAAAAACTGTTTTTT. It codes for CASSLALSGGGEKLFF.

This clonotype came up a few times. The genes are TRBV4-2 and TRBJ2-1; TRBD1 matches 9 bases. Trimming took 1 base from V and 2 from J; bases not matched to a gene: 9. CDR3 length: 18 amino acids. Germline V CDR1 and CDR2: LGHNA, YNFKEQ. The CDR3 protein is CASSQVGLGTGTYNEQFF. The CDR3 DNA reads as TGTGCCAGCAGCCAAGTTGGGCTTGGGACAGGGACCTACAATGAGCAGTTCTTC.

This clonotype was seen a few times. The rearrangement uses TRBV12-3 or TRBV12-4 and TRBJ2-7, with 10 bases lining up with TRBD2. V dropped 5 bases and J dropped 1; count of bases not matched to a gene: 8. The CDR3 extends over 16 amino acids. As DNA, the CDR3 is TGTGCCAGCAGTGGAATAAAAGCGGGAGGGTCCTACGAGCAGTACTTC. It encodes CASSGIKAGGSYEQYF.

In this sample, this clonotype turned up a few times. The chain uses TRBV7-9 and TRBJ2-1; tentative D call: TRBD1 (6 bases). V dropped 7 bases and J dropped 16 bases, with 23 bases sitting between them. The CDR3 length is 13 residues. The germline V gene encodes CDR1 SEHNR and CDR2 FQNEAQ (reference sequence). The CDR3 bases are TGTGCCAGCATCCCCCTGCAGGGGTGGCTTGGATTCTTC. Translation: CASIPLQGWLGFF.

This chain joins TRBV5-1 and TRBJ1-1; D is perhaps TRBD1 (5 bases). The ends were cut back, 0 bases at V and 7 bases at J, with 13 bases in the middle. From germline, CDR1 is SGHRS and CDR2 YFSETQ. The CDR3 has 14 residues. The CDR3 reads CASSLEAGLCEAFF. CDR3 DNA: TGCGCCAGCAGCTTGGAGGCAGGGCTGTGTGAAGCTTTCTTT.

Ten or more counts support this clonotype. This chain uses TRBV6-5 with TRBJ1-1; no firm D call. Between the trimmed V and J ends, which lost 0 bases and 3 bases, there was a span of 5 bases. The CDR3 is made up of 13 amino acids. Germline CDR1 is MNHEY and CDR2 is SVGAGI. CDR3 nucleotide sequence: TGTGCCAGCAGTTACTCGACATACACTGAAGCTTTCTTT. This gives the protein CASSYSTYTEAFF.

This clonotype was recorded many times. The chain employs TRBV29-1 and TRBJ2-3, with a weak D call TRBD2 (6 bases). The V gene lost 7 bases and the J gene lost 1 base, with 12 bases spanning the gap. The CDR3 loop spans 13 amino acids. Germline V gene lookup returns CDR1 SQVTM and CDR2 ANQGSEA. CDR3 residues: CSGGVFGTDTQYF. The CDR3 coding sequence is TGCAGCGGCGGGGTCTTCGGCACAGATACGCAGTATTTT.

The gene calls are TRBV14 and TRBJ2-5, with D possibly being TRBD2 (5 bases). V lost 3 bases to trimming and J lost 5 bases, with 10 bases between them. Looked up from germline, CDR1 is SGHDN and CDR2 is FVKESK. The length of the CDR3 is 13 residues. The CDR3 loop reads CASSHSTGETQYF. The DNA of the CDR3 is TGTGCCAGCAGCCACTCAACGGGGGAGACCCAGTACTTC.

This clonotype was seen many times. This chain joins TRBV20-1 and TRBJ2-1; 15 bases line up with TRBD2. The length of the CDR3 is 16 residues. CDR1 is DFQATT and CDR2 is SNEGSKA in the germline V gene (reference sequence). The trim removed 1 base at V and 6 bases at J, leaving 4 bases unmatched. CDR3 bases: TGCAGTGCTAGAGGGGGGACTAGCGGGAGGACCAATGAGCAGTTCTTC. This translates into CSARGGTSGRTNEQFF.

This clonotype was counted only a few times. CDR3 coding DNA: TGTGCCACCAGCAGAGATCCGAGAGGTAGGGATGAGCAGTTCTTC. It translates to CATSRDPRGRDEQFF. The chain uses TRBV15 and TRBJ2-1, with D uncertain. V was cut by 0 bases and J by 8 bases, with 14 bases left in between. This CDR3 is 15 amino acids long. Looked up from germline, CDR1 is LNHNV and CDR2 is YYDKDF (reference sequence).

This clonotype has only a few counts. This CDR3 is CASSLNRGRGQGANEQYF. In DNA, the CDR3 is TGTGCCAGCAGCTTAAACAGGGGGAGGGGACAGGGGGCCAACGAGCAGTACTTC. The rearrangement links TRBV7-6 to TRBJ2-7; TRBD1 aligns across 12 bases. The CDR3 totals 18 residues. CDR1 is SGHVS, CDR2 FNYEAQ, per germline. Trimming cost V 2 bases and J 5 bases; bases outside gene matches: 13.

The rearrangement links TRBV9 to TRBJ2-1, with 8 positions matching TRBD2. The CDR3 has 13 residues. V shed 3 bases and J 7 bases; nucleotides not matched to a gene: 3. Germline CDR1 SGDLS, CDR2 YYNGEE. The chain's CDR3 is CASSAGGGNEQFF. Here the CDR3 DNA reads TGTGCCAGCAGCGCGGGGGGGGGTAATGAGCAGTTCTTC.

This clonotype was found many times. The V gene is TRBV2, the J gene TRBJ2-7; a possible D gene is TRBD1 (7 bases). This CDR3 is built from 13 residues. The V end lost 3 bases, the J end lost 3 bases, and 9 bases lay between the germline ends. Germline assignment: CDR1 SNHLY and CDR2 FYNNEI. CDR3 sequence (DNA): TGTGCCAGCAGTGATCAGGGGGGCTACGAGCAGTACTTC. It yields the protein CASSDQGGYEQYF.

This clonotype came up a few times. V gene TRBV6-1 combines with J gene TRBJ1-3; 8 bases fit TRBD1. Per the germline V gene, CDR1 is MNHNS and CDR2 is SASEGT. The CDR3 covers 15 residues. J gave up 1 base and V 4 bases, and 3 bases lay outside the gene matches. CDR3 sequence (DNA): TGTGCCAGCAGTGCTACAGGGGGGTCTGGAAACACCATATATTTT. Its translation: CASSATGGSGNTIYF.

CDR3 bases: TGTGCCACCAGTGATTTCCATGGTAGCGGGGGGTACAATGAGCAGTTCTTC. This translates into CATSDFHGSGGYNEQFF. The gene calls are TRBV24-1 and TRBJ2-1, with 10 bases matching TRBD2. The CDR3 covers 17 residues. The V and J ends lost 1 base and 4 bases, in that order; junction bases with no gene match: 6. Germline lookup yields CDR1 KGHDR and CDR2 SFDVKD.